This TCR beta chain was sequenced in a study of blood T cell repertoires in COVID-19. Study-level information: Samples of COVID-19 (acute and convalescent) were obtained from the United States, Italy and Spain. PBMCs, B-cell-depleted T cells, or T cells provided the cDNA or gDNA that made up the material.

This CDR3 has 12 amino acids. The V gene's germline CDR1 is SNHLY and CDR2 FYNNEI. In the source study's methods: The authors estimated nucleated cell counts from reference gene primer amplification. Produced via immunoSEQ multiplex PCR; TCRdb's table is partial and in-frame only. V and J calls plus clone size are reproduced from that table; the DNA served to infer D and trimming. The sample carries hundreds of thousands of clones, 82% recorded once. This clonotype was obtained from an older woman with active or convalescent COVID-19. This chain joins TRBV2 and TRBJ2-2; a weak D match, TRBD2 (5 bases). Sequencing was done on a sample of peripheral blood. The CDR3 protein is CAGRGYTGELFF. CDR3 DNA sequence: TGTGCGGGAAGAGGGTACACCGGGGAGCTGTTTTTT.